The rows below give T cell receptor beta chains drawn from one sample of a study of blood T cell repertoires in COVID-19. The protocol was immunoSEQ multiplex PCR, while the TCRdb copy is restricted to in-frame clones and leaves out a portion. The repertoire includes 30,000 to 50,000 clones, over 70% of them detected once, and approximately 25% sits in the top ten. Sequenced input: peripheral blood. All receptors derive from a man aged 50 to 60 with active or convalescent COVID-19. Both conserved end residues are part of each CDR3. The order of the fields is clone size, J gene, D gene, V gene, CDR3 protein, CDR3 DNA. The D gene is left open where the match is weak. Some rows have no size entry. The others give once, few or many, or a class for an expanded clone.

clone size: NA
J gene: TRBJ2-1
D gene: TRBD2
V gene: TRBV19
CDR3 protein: CASSIWSSGGYNEQFF
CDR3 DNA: TGTGCCAGTAGTATATGGTCTAGCGGGGGCTACAATGAGCAGTTCTTC

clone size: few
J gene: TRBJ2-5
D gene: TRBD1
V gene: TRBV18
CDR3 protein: CASSPTGVETQYF
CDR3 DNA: TGTGCCAGCTCACCTACAGGGGTTGAGACCCAGTACTTC

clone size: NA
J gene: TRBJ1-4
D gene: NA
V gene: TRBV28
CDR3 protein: CASSFLNSNEKLFF
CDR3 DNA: TGTGCCAGCAGTTTTCTTAATAGTAATGAAAAACTGTTTTTT

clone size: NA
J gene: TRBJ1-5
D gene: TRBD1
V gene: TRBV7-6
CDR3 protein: CASSSTGVGNQPQHF
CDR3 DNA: TGTGCCAGCAGCAGTACAGGGGTTGGAAATCAGCCCCAGCATTTT

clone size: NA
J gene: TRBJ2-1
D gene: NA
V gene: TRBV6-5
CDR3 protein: CASSYSSRRNEQFF
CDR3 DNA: TGTGCCAGCAGTTACTCGTCCCGTCGCAATGAGCAGTTCTTC

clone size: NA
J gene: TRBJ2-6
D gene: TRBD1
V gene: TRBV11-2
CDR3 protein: CASSPGQGSFGANVLTF
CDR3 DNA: TGTGCCAGCAGCCCGGGACAGGGGAGTTTCGGGGCCAACGTCCTGACTTTC

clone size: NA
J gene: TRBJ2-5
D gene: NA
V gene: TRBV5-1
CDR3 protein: CASSLDSFQETQYF
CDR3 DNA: TGCGCCAGCAGCTTAGACAGCTTCCAAGAGACCCAGTACTTC

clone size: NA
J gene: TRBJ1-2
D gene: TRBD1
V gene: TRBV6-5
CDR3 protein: CASRGTGANYGYTF
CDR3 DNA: TGTGCCAGCAGGGGGACAGGAGCTAACTATGGCTACACCTTC

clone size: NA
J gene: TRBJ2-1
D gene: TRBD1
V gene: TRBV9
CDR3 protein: CASTVTGQNNEQFF
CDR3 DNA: TGTGCCAGCACAGTGACAGGGCAAAACAATGAGCAGTTCTTC

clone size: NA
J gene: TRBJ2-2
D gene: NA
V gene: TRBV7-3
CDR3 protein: CASSNRGMQAGELFF
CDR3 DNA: TGTGCCAGCAGCAATCGGGGTATGCAGGCCGGGGAGCTGTTTTTT

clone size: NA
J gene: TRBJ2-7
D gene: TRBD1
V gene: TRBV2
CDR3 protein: CASSPTGYEQYF
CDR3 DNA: TGTGCCAGCAGTCCGACAGGGTACGAGCAGTACTTC

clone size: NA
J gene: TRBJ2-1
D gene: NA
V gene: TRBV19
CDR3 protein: CASSDTEGSYEQFF
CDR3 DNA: TGTGCCAGTAGCGATACGGAGGGGTCCTATGAGCAGTTCTTC

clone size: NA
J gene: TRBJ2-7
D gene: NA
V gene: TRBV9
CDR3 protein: CASSITPGSYEQYF
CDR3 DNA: TGTGCCAGCAGCATTACTCCGGGGTCCTACGAGCAGTACTTC

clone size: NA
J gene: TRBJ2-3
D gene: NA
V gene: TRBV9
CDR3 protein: CASSVDQTDTQYF
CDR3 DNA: TGTGCCAGCAGCGTAGACCAGACAGATACGCAGTATTTT

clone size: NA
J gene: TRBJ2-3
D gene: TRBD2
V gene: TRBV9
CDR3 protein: CASSVGTGTSGGRTDTQYF
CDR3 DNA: TGTGCCAGCAGCGTAGGTACCGGGACTAGCGGGGGGCGAACAGATACGCAGTATTTT

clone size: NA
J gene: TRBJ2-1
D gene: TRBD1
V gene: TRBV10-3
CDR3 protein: CAISKDRASYNEQFF
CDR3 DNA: TGTGCCATCAGTAAGGACAGGGCCTCCTACAATGAGCAGTTCTTC

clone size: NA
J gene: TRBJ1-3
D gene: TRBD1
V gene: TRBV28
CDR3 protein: CASRPEPSDRESGNTIYF
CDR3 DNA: TGTGCCAGCAGACCCGAACCCTCCGACAGGGAAAGTGGAAACACCATATATTTT

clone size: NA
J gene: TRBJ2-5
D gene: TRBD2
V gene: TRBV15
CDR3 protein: CATSSGTSRALAQETQYF
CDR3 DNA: TGTGCCACCAGCAGCGGGACTAGTAGAGCCCTGGCTCAAGAGACCCAGTACTTC

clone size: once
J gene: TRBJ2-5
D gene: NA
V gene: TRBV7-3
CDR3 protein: CASSLYGETQYF
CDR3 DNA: TGTGCCAGCAGCTTATACGGGGAGACCCAGTACTTC

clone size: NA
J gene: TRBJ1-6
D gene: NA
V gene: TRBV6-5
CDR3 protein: CASTPGGLDSPLHF
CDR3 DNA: TGTGCCAGCACCCCGGGGGGATTGGATTCACCCCTCCACTTT

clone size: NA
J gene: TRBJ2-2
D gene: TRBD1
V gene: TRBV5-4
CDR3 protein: CASSVGQGTGELFF
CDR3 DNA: TGTGCCAGCAGCGTGGGACAGGGGACCGGGGAGCTGTTTTTT

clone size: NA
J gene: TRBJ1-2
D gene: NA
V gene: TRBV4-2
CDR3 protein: CASSQDFRAGYTF
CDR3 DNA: TGTGCCAGCAGCCAAGATTTCAGGGCGGGCTACACCTTC

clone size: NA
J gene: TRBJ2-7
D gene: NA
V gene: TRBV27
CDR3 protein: CATNTLSGRYEQYF
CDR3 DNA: TGTGCCACTAACACCTTGAGCGGGCGGTACGAGCAGTACTTC

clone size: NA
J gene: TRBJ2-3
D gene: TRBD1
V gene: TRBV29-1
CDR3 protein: CSAKGAPTDTQYF
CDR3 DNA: TGCAGCGCTAAGGGGGCCCCCACAGATACGCAGTATTTT

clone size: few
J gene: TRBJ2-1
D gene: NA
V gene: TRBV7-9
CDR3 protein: CASSLAGNGEQFF
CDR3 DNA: TGTGCCAGCAGCTTAGCCGGGAACGGTGAGCAGTTCTTC

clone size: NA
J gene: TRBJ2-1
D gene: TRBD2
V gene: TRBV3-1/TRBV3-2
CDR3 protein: CASSPSAGGLIEQFF
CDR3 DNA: TGTGCCAGCAGTCCCTCAGCGGGAGGGCTTATTGAGCAGTTCTTC

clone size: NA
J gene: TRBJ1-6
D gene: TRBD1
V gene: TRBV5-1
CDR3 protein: CASSLMVGQDGRDSPLHF
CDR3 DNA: TGCGCCAGCAGCTTGATGGTAGGACAGGATGGTCGGGATTCACCCCTCCACTTT

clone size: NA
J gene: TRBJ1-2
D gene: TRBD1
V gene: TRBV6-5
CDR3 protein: CASSYLGRGLNYGYTF
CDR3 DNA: TGTGCCAGCAGTTACCTCGGCAGGGGGCTGAACTATGGCTACACCTTC

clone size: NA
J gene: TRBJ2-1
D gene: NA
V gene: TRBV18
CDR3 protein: CASSPRSQGRYNEQFF
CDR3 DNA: TGTGCCAGCTCACCAAGGAGCCAGGGGCGTTACAATGAGCAGTTCTTC

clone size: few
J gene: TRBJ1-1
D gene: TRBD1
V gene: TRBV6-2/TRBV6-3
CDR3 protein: CASSYVDRRLNTEAFF
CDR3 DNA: TGTGCCAGCAGTTACGTGGACAGGCGCTTGAACACTGAAGCTTTCTTT

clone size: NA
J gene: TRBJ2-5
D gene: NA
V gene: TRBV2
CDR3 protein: CASSWTEETQYF
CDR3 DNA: TGTGCCAGCAGTTGGACAGAAGAGACCCAGTACTTC

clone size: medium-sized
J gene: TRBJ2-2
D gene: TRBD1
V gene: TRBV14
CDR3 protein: CASGSDRTGELFF
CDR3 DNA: TGTGCCAGCGGATCGGACAGGACCGGGGAGCTGTTTTTT

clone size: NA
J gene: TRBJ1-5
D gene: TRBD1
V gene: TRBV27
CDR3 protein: CASSPQDRGSNQPQHF
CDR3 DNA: TGTGCCAGCAGCCCACAGGACAGGGGAAGCAATCAGCCCCAGCATTTT

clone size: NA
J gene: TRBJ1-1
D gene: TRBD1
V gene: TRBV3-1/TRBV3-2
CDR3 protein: CASSHEQGGEWNTEAFF
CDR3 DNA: TGTGCCAGCAGCCATGAACAGGGGGGGGAGTGGAACACTGAAGCTTTCTTT

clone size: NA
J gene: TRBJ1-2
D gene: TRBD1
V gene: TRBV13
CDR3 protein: CASSQPTGPGYTF
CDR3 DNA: TGTGCCAGCAGCCAACCGACAGGGCCAGGCTACACCTTC

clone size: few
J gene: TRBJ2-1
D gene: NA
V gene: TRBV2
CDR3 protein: CASSEVSTYNEQFF
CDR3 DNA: TGTGCCAGCAGTGAAGTTAGCACCTACAATGAGCAGTTCTTC